The next 11 T cell receptor beta chains were all read from a single sample in a study of CD8 T cells in Susac syndrome. With random hexamers, reverse transcription was performed on roughly 0.5 to 1 ug of RNA. TCRdb reprocessed the immunoSEQ multiplex PCR reads via MiXCR and lists one record per CDR3 protein. This table holds about 49,000 distinct CDR3 sequences, approximately 93% found once. Specimen: CD8+ T cells from PBMCs. The receptor source for this set is a human donor in good health.

The rearrangement uses TRBV7-8 and TRBJ2-1; 7 bases map to TRBD2. The junction had 7 bases not matched to a gene; V was cut back by 2 bases and J by 6 bases. There are 15 residues in the CDR3. The germline V gene has CDR1 SGHVS and CDR2 FQNEAQ. The CDR3 DNA is TGTGCCAGCAGCTTAAGGACTAGTCGGCCCAATGAGCAGTTCTTC. It specifies CASSLRTSRPNEQFF.

V usage is TRBV7-2 and J usage is TRBJ2-7; 8 bases match TRBD1. CDR1 is SGHTA and CDR2 is FQGNSA in the germline V gene. The length of the CDR3 is 14 residues. Trimming removed 5 bases from V and 3 bases from J; junction bases left unmatched: 6. CDR3: CASSPWTGFYEQYF. CDR3 DNA sequence: TGTGCCAGCAGCCCCTGGACAGGGTTCTACGAGCAGTACTTC.

The chain couples TRBV29-1 to TRBJ2-3; the D gene could be TRBD1 or TRBD2 (5 bases each). There are 13 residues in the CDR3. With 7 bases removed from V and 2 bases from J, the gap between germline ends came to 13 bases. CDR1 and CDR2 (germline): SQVTM, ANQGSEA. The CDR3 loop is CSEGETFTDTQYF. CDR3 in DNA: TGCAGCGAAGGGGAGACTTTCACAGATACGCAGTATTTT.

The chain carries TRBV28 and TRBJ2-3, with 9 positions matching TRBD1. Germline CDR1 is MDHEN and CDR2 is SYDVKM. The CDR3 consists of 18 residues. Trimming at V came to 3 bases and at J to 0 bases, leaving 10 bases not matched to a gene. CDR3: CASSFGQGTHVSTDTQYF. In DNA, the CDR3 is TGTGCCAGCAGTTTCGGACAGGGGACTCATGTTAGCACAGATACGCAGTATTTT.

This chain connects TRBV28 to TRBJ2-7; D is uncertain. V was clipped by 4 bases and J by 2 bases, with 12 bases between them. This CDR3 region has 14 residues. Germline values: CDR1 MDHEN, CDR2 SYDVKM. The CDR3 DNA sequence: TGTGCCAGCAGTTCCAAGGGTTTTCCCTACGAGCAGTACTTC. This sequence encodes CASSSKGFPYEQYF.

The chain recombines TRBV29-1 with TRBJ2-7, with TRBD1 matching over 9 bases. V dropped 2 bases and J dropped 0; count of bases not matched to a gene: 5. Germline CDR1 reads SQVTM; CDR2 reads ANQGSEA. The CDR3 spans 15 residues. CDR3 nucleotide sequence: TGCAGCGTTGAATACGGGACAGGGTTCTCCTACGAGCAGTACTTC. Protein product: CSVEYGTGFSYEQYF.

The chain carries TRBV7-9 and TRBJ2-3; tentatively, D is TRBD2 (5 bases). Germline lookup yields CDR1 SEHNR and CDR2 FQNEAQ (reference sequence). The CDR3 covers 14 residues. The V and J ends lost 3 bases and 2 bases respectively, with 9 bases between them. The CDR3: CASSLLSDTDTQYF. CDR3 bases: TGTGCCAGCAGCTTGCTTAGCGACACAGATACGCAGTATTTT. The full variable domain, in which reference TRBV7-9 and TRBJ2-3 provide the parts outside the CDR3, is DTGVSQNPRHKITKRGQNVTFRCDPISEHNRLYWYRQTLGQGPEFLTYFQNEAQLEKSRLLSDRFSAERPKGSFSTLEIQRTEQGDSAMYLCASSLLSDTDTQYFGPGTRLTVL.

The V call is TRBV24-1, the J call TRBJ2-1, with D perhaps matching TRBD1 (7 bases). The germline CDR1 and CDR2 sequences are KGHDR and SFDVKD. The CDR3 runs to 16 residues. Trimming removed 2 bases from V and 3 bases from J, with 13 bases in between. The chain's CDR3 is CATSDSEGANYNEQFF. In DNA form, the CDR3 reads TGTGCCACCAGTGATTCGGAGGGGGCTAACTACAATGAGCAGTTCTTC.

The chain employs TRBV13 and TRBJ2-7; TRBD2 matches at 15 bases. V dropped 4 bases and J dropped 7; count of bases not matched to a gene: 17. Germline-derived CDR1 and CDR2 are PRHDT and FYEKMQ (reference sequence). This CDR3 has 19 amino acids. CDR3 protein: CASSSGLAGGGGVSAEQYF. Here the CDR3 DNA reads TGTGCCAGCAGCTCGGGACTAGCGGGAGGAGGAGGGGTTAGTGCGGAGCAGTACTTC.

The chain employs TRBV20-1 and TRBJ2-7; 12 bases are a match to TRBD2. CDR1 DFQATT and CDR2 SNEGSKA come from the germline V gene (reference sequence). The CDR3 consists of 15 residues. V was clipped by 4 bases and J by 0 bases; unmatched bases: 4. The CDR3 DNA follows: TGCAGTGCTACCGGACTAGCGGGGAGCTCCTACGAGCAGTACTTC. Amino acids: CSATGLAGSSYEQYF.

The V gene is TRBV28, the J gene TRBJ2-1; perhaps TRBD2 as D (6 bases). Germline V gene data show CDR1 as MDHEN and CDR2 as SYDVKM. Trimming shortened V by 11 bases and J by 5 bases, and 13 bases separated the two germline ends. The CDR3 spans 12 residues. CDR3 amino acids: CAGGTDDNEQFF. The CDR3 DNA follows: TGTGCCGGCGGGACTGATGACAATGAGCAGTTCTTC.